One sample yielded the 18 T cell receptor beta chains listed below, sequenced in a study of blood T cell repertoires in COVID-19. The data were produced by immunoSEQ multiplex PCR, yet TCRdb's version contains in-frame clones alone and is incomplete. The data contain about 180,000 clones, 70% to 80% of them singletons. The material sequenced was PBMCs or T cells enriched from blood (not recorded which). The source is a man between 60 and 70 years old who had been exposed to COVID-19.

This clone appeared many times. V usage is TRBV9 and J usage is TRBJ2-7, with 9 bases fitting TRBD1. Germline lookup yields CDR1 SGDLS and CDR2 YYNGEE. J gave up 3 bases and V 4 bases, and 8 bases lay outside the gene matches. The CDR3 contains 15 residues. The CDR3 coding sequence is TGTGCCAGCAGCCCGAGATGGGACAGGGTCTACGAGCAGTACTTC. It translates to CASSPRWDRVYEQYF.

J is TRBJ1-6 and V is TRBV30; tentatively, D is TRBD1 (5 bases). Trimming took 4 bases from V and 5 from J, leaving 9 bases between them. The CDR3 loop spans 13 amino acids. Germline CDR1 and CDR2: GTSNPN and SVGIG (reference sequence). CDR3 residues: CAWKEQDNSPLHF. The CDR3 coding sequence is TGTGCCTGGAAAGAACAGGATAATTCACCCCTCCACTTT.

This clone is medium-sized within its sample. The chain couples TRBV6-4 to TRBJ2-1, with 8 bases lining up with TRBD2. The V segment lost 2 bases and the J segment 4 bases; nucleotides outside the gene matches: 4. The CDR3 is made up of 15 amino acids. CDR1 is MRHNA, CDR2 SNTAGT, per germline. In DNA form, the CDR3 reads TGTGCCAGCAGTGACACGGGAGGGGGATACAATGAGCAGTTCTTC. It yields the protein CASSDTGGGYNEQFF.

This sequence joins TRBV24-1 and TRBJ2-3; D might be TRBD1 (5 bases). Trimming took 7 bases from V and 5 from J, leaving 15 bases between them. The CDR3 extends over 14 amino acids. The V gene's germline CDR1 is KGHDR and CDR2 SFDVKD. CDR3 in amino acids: CATSDARAVDTQYF. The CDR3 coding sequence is TGTGCCACCAGCGACGCCAGGGCCGTAGATACGCAGTATTTT.

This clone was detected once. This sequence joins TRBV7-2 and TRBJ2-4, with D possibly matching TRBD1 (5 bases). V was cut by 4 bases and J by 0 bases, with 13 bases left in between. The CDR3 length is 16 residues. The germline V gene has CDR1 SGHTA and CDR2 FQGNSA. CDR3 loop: CASSSRGAVAKNIQYF. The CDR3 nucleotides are TGTGCCAGCAGCTCCCGTGGGGCAGTAGCCAAAAACATTCAGTACTTC.

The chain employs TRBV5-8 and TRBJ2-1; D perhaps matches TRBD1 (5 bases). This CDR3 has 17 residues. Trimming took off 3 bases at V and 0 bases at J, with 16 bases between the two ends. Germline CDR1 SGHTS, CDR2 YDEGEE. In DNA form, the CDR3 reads TGTGCCAGCAGCTCGGGCCCCAGGGTTAGCTCCTACAATGAGCAGTTCTTC. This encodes CASSSGPRVSSYNEQFF.

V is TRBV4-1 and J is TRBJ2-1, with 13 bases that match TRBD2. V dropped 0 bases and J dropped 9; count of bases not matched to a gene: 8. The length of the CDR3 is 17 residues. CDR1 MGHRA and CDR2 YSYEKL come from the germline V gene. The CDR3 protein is CASSQDIRGLAGVEQFF. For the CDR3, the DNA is TGCGCCAGCAGCCAAGATATTCGAGGACTAGCGGGAGTTGAGCAGTTCTTC.

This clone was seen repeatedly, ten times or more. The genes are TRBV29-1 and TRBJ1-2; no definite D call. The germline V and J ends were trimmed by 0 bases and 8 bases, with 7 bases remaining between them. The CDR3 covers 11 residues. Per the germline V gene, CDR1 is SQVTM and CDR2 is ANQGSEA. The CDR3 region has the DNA TGCAGCGTTGAAGATCCCGGGGGCTACACCTTC. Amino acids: CSVEDPGGYTF.

CDR3 in amino acids: CASSLQGPGGNTIYF. The DNA for the CDR3 is TGTGCCAGCAGTCTTCAGGGGCCGGGAGGAAACACCATATATTTT. The gene calls are TRBV27 and TRBJ1-3, with D possibly TRBD1 on 6 matching bases. This CDR3 contains 15 residues. The V gene lost 5 bases and the J gene lost 4 bases, with 15 bases spanning the gap. CDR1 is MNHEY, CDR2 SMNVEV, per germline (reference sequence).

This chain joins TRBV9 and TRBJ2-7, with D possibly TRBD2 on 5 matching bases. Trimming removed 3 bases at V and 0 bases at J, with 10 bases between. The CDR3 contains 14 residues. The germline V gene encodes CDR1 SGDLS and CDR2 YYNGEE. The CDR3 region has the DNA TGTGCCAGCAGCGGGAGAGGGAACTCCTACGAGCAGTACTTC. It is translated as CASSGRGNSYEQYF.

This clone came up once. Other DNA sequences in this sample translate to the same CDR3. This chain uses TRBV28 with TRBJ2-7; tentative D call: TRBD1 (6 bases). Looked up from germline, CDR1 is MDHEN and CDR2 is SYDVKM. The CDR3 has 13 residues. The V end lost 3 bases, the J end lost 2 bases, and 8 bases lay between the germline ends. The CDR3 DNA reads TGTGCCAGCAGTTTGACAGGACCCTACGAGCAGTACTTC. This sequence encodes CASSLTGPYEQYF. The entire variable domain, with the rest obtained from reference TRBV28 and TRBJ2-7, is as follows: DVKVTQSSRYLVKRTGEKVFLECVQDMDHENMFWYRQDPGLGLRLIYFSYDVKMKEKGDIPEGYSVSREKKERFSLILESASTNQTSMYLCASSLTGPYEQYFGPGTRLTVT.

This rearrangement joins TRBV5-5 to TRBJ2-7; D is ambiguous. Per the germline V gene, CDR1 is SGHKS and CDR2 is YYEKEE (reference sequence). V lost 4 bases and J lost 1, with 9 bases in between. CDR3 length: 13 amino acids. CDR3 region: CASSRAGSYEQYF. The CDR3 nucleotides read TGTGCCAGCAGCCGCGCCGGTTCCTACGAGCAGTACTTC.

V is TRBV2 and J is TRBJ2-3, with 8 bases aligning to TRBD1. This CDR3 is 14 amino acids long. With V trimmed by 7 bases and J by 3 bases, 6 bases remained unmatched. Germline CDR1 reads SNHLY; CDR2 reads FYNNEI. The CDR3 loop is CASIAGGKTDTQYF. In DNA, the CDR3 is TGTGCCAGCATAGCAGGGGGCAAGACAGATACGCAGTATTTT.

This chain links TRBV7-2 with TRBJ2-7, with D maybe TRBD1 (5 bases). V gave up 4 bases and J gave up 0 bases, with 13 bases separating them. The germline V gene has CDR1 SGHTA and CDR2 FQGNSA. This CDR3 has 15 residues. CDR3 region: CASSSQGRTSYEQYF. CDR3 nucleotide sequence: TGTGCCAGCAGCTCTCAGGGAAGAACCTCCTACGAGCAGTACTTC.

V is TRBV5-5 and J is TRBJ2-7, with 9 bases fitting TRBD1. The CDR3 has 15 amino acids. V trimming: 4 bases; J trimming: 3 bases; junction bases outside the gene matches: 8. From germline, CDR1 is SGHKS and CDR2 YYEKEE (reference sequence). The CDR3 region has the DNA TGTGCCAGCAGCCGCGGGACAGGGAGGGTCTACGAGCAGTACTTC. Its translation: CASSRGTGRVYEQYF.

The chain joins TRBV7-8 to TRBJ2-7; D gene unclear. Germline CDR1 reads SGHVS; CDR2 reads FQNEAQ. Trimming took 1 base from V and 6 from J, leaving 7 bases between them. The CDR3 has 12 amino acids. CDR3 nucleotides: TGTGCCAGCAGCTTAGTTCTGCGCGAGCAGTACTTC. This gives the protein CASSLVLREQYF.

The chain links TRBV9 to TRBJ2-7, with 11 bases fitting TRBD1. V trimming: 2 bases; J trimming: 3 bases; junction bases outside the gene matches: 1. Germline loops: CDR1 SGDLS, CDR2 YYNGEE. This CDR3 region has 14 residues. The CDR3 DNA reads TGTGCCAGCAGCGTGGGACAGGGGGTCTACGAGCAGTACTTC. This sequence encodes CASSVGQGVYEQYF.

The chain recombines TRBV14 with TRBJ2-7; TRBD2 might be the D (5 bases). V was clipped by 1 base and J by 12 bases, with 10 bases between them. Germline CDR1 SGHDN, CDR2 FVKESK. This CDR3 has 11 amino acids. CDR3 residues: CASSQGQRSYF. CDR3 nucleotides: TGTGCCAGCAGCCAAGGGCAGCGGTCGTACTTC.